The 21 T cell receptor beta chains in this list originate from one sample, sequenced in a study of OX40 agonist ivuxolimab in advanced cancers. TCRdb's copy holds only in-frame clones and misses some; the assay was immunoSEQ multiplex PCR. Among tens of thousands of clones listed, about 80% were seen once. Here the sequenced sample was CD4+ or CD8+ T cells sorted from blood, taken in a trial of the OX40 agonist ivuxolimab. The source of these receptors is an adult with an advanced solid tumor such as melanoma, head and neck, liver or kidney cancer.

This clone was recorded only once. The same CDR3 can be traced to other DNA sequences in this sample. This chain connects TRBV5-6 to TRBJ1-6; D is possibly TRBD1 (5 bases). V shed 0 bases and J shed 14 bases, with 12 bases lying between them. The CDR3 consists of 13 residues. From germline, CDR1 is SGHDT and CDR2 YYEEEE. The CDR3 here is CASSLEGKGALHF. For the CDR3, the DNA is TGTGCCAGCAGCTTGGAGGGTAAAGGGGCCCTCCACTTT.

This clone was picked up a small number of times. The V and J genes are TRBV4-2 and TRBJ2-3; possibly TRBD1 for D (6 bases). Looked up from germline, CDR1 is LGHNA and CDR2 is YNFKEQ. The V gene lost 2 bases and the J gene lost 2 bases, with 14 bases spanning the gap. The CDR3 spans 16 residues. The CDR3 DNA sequence: TGTGCCAGCAGCCAATTATCCAGGGGTTTCACAGATACGCAGTATTTT. It specifies CASSQLSRGFTDTQYF.

This clone appeared a single time. The gene calls are TRBV18 and TRBJ2-5; 7 bases map to TRBD1. The CDR3 has 14 amino acids. CDR1 is KGHSH, CDR2 LQKENI, per germline. V lost 4 bases, J lost 0 bases, and 2 bases stayed unmatched. In nucleotides, the CDR3 is TGTGCCAGCTCACTCGGGACAGACCAAGAGACCCAGTACTTC. This encodes CASSLGTDQETQYF.

The rearrangement uses TRBV27 and TRBJ1-1; 7 bases map to TRBD1. This CDR3 region has 14 residues. V trimming: 6 bases; J trimming: 6 bases; junction bases outside the gene matches: 10. Germline CDR1 reads MNHEY; CDR2 reads SMNVEV (reference sequence). This CDR3 reads CASRTRPGGAEAFF. The CDR3 DNA follows: TGTGCCAGCAGAACTAGACCAGGGGGGGCTGAAGCTTTCTTT.

The chain employs TRBV6-4 and TRBJ2-2; D not resolved. This CDR3 contains 17 residues. Trimming left V 0 bases short and J 3 bases short, with 14 bases between. Germline lookup yields CDR1 MRHNA and CDR2 SNTAGT. The CDR3 DNA follows: TGTGCCAGCAGTGACTCTCCGGTCCAGTCGGACACCGGGGAGCTGTTTTTT. This translates into CASSDSPVQSDTGELFF.

This clone was seen more than once but under ten times. The rearrangement uses TRBV7-9 and TRBJ1-6; D gene unclear. Per the germline V gene, CDR1 is SEHNR and CDR2 is FQNEAQ (reference sequence). Between the trimmed V and J ends, which lost 1 base and 14 bases, there was a span of 15 bases. The CDR3 contains 14 residues. Here the CDR3 reads CASSLGGAGIALHF. CDR3 sequence (DNA): TGTGCCAGCAGCTTAGGGGGAGCCGGTATAGCCCTCCACTTT. Combining the CDR3 with reference TRBV7-9 and TRBJ1-6 gives the whole variable domain DTGVSQNPRHKITKRGQNVTFRCDPISEHNRLYWYRQTLGQGPEFLTYFQNEAQLEKSRLLSDRFSAERPKGSFSTLEIQRTEQGDSAMYLCASSLGGAGIALHFGNGTRLTVT.

V gene TRBV18 combines with J gene TRBJ2-7; tentatively, D is TRBD2 (6 bases). CDR1 is KGHSH, CDR2 LQKENI, per germline. Deletions cut 3 bases from V and 3 bases from J, with 9 bases between. CDR3 length: 13 amino acids. CDR3 sequence (DNA): TGTGCCAGCTCACCGGGACTTGGCTACGAGCAGTACTTC. It encodes CASSPGLGYEQYF.

The rearrangement links TRBV5-5 to TRBJ1-2; 8 bases align to TRBD1. The V segment lost 4 bases and the J segment 2 bases; nucleotides outside the gene matches: 4. The CDR3 sequence is 14 residues long. The germline gives CDR1 SGHKS, CDR2 YYEKEE (reference sequence). The DNA for the CDR3 is TGTGCCAGCAGCGGACAGGGATTAAACTATGGCTACACCTTC. Translation gives CASSGQGLNYGYTF.

This chain links TRBV5-4 with TRBJ1-1, with D unresolved. Germline loops: CDR1 SGHNT, CDR2 YYREEE (reference sequence). This CDR3 has 13 residues. The V and J ends lost 3 bases and 0 bases respectively, with 6 bases between them. Here the CDR3 DNA reads TGTGCCAGCAGCTGGTCATTGAACACTGAAGCTTTCTTT. Its protein product is CASSWSLNTEAFF.

This chain connects TRBV4-1 to TRBJ1-2; D gene uncertain. Per the germline V gene, CDR1 is MGHRA and CDR2 is YSYEKL. V shed 3 bases and J shed 7 bases, with 12 bases lying between them. The CDR3 is 13 amino acids. CDR3 region: CASSHLDKPGYTF. CDR3 DNA: TGCGCCAGCAGCCATCTTGACAAACCTGGCTACACCTTC.

The rearrangement uses TRBV4-1 and TRBJ2-3, with D hard to call. The V end was cut by 4 bases, the J end by 6 bases, with 11 bases between. CDR1 is MGHRA, CDR2 YSYEKL, per germline. CDR3 length: 13 amino acids. The CDR3 loop is CASSPFLGDTQYF. The CDR3 nucleotides are TGCGCCAGCAGCCCCTTTCTGGGGGATACGCAGTATTTT.

The chain recombines TRBV5-1 with TRBJ1-2; D not certain. Germline CDR1 reads SGHRS; CDR2 reads YFSETQ. V was cut by 4 bases and J by 5 bases, with 15 bases left in between. This CDR3 spans 14 amino acids. CDR3: CASSQINGPYGYTF. The CDR3 DNA sequence: TGCGCCAGCAGCCAGATAAATGGACCGTATGGCTACACCTTC.

The chain is built from TRBV19 and TRBJ1-2, with a possible D match to TRBD1 (5 bases). V shed 3 bases and J shed 3 bases, with 8 bases lying between them. In germline, CDR1 is LNHDA, CDR2 SQIVND (reference sequence). The CDR3 is made up of 13 amino acids. CDR3 sequence reads: CASSMRGDYGYTF. CDR3 DNA sequence: TGTGCCAGTAGTATGAGAGGGGACTATGGCTACACCTTC. Complete variable domain (other parts from reference TRBV19 and TRBJ1-2): DGGITQSPKYLFRKEGQNVTLSCEQNLNHDAMYWYRQDPGQGLRLIYYSQIVNDFQKGDIAEGYSVSREKKESFPLTVTSAQKNPTAFYLCASSMRGDYGYTFGSGTRLTVV.

The chain employs TRBV7-9 and TRBJ2-1, with 8 bases fitting TRBD1. Trimming removed 4 bases from V and 2 bases from J; junction bases left unmatched: 4. Germline CDR1 is SEHNR and CDR2 is FQNEAQ (reference sequence). The CDR3 runs 15 residues. The DNA of the CDR3 is TGTGCCAGCAGCTCGGACAGGGCGACCTACAATGAGCAGTTCTTC. It yields the protein CASSSDRATYNEQFF.

In this sample, this clone turned up once. The chain combines TRBV18 with TRBJ1-3; 7 positions match TRBD1. The CDR3 contains 17 residues. Germline lookup yields CDR1 KGHSH and CDR2 LQKENI. V trimming: 0 bases; J trimming: 2 bases; junction bases outside the gene matches: 7. The CDR3 sequence is CASSPPNRGGAGNTIYF. CDR3 DNA sequence: TGTGCCAGCTCACCACCGAACAGGGGAGGCGCTGGAAACACCATATATTTT.

This chain connects TRBV5-1 to TRBJ1-2, with 8 nucleotides matching TRBD1. CDR1 and CDR2 (germline): SGHRS, YFSETQ. This CDR3 has 16 amino acids. V lost 2 bases to trimming and J lost 2 bases; unmatched junction nucleotides: 8. Here the CDR3 DNA reads TGCGCCAGCAGCTTTTACCAGGGGGCGGAGAACTATGGCTACACCTTC. Translated: CASSFYQGAENYGYTF.

This rearrangement joins TRBV15 to TRBJ2-7; a possible D gene is TRBD1 (6 bases). The CDR3 runs 15 residues. The V gene's germline CDR1 is LNHNV and CDR2 YYDKDF (reference sequence). V was shortened by 1 base and J by 5 bases, with 15 bases between the two germline ends. Here the CDR3 reads CATSRGGQGSNEQYF. The CDR3 coding sequence is TGTGCCACCAGCAGAGGTGGGCAGGGGAGTAACGAGCAGTACTTC.

Turning to this clone: Different DNA sequences within this sample yield the same CDR3. The rearrangement joins TRBV18 to TRBJ2-6; 9 bases map to TRBD1. V shed 6 bases, J shed 0 bases, and the junction held 6 bases outside the gene matches. This CDR3 has 17 amino acids. From germline, CDR1 is KGHSH and CDR2 LQKENI. This CDR3 reads CASSRGQGNSGANVLTF. As DNA, the CDR3 is TGTGCCAGCTCCCGGGGACAGGGTAACTCTGGGGCCAACGTCCTGACTTTC.

V usage is TRBV29-1 and J usage is TRBJ2-1; perhaps TRBD2 as D (6 bases). CDR1 is SQVTM and CDR2 is ANQGSEA in the germline V gene. With 3 bases removed from V and 7 bases from J, the gap between germline ends came to 25 bases. This CDR3 region has 17 residues. DNA for the CDR3: TGCAGCGTTGATTTTCCACGGGGTTCCGGGAGAGATAATGAGCAGTTCTTC. Its translation is CSVDFPRGSGRDNEQFF.

CDR3 in DNA: TGTGCCAGCAGTTCACAGGGGCTTTATTCACCCCTCCACTTT. Protein sequence: CASSSQGLYSPLHF. V usage is TRBV6-5 and J usage is TRBJ1-6, with 7 nucleotides matching TRBD1. CDR3 size: 14 residues. Losses at the gene ends were 4 bases for V and 8 bases for J; bases not matched to a gene: 5. In germline, CDR1 is MNHEY, CDR2 SVGAGI.

The V gene is TRBV5-4, the J gene TRBJ2-7; 8 nucleotides align to TRBD1. Trimming cost V 3 bases and J 7 bases; bases outside gene matches: 15. Germline-derived CDR1 and CDR2 are SGHNT and YYREEE (reference sequence). The CDR3 runs to 16 residues. The CDR3 protein is CASSSYLGQGSIEQYF. In DNA form, the CDR3 reads TGTGCCAGCAGCTCTTATTTAGGACAGGGTTCAATTGAGCAGTACTTC. The full variable domain, in which reference TRBV5-4 and TRBJ2-7 provide the parts outside the CDR3, is ETGVTQSPTHLIKTRGQQVTLRCSSQSGHNTVSWYQQALGQGPQFIFQYYREEENGRGNFPPRFSGLQFPNYSSELNVNALELDDSALYLCASSSYLGQGSIEQYFGPGTRLTVT.